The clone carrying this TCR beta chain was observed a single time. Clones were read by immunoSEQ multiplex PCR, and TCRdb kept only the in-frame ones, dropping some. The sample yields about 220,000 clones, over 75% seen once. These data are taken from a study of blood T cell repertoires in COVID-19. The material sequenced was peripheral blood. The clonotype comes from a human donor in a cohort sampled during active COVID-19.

The chain's CDR3 is CSVDWQGKDEQYF. The CDR3 coding sequence is TGCAGCGTTGACTGGCAGGGGAAGGACGAGCAGTACTTC. This chain links TRBV29-1 with TRBJ2-7; D might be TRBD1 (6 bases). This CDR3 contains 13 residues. The germline V gene has CDR1 SQVTM and CDR2 ANQGSEA. Trimming cost V 3 bases and J 5 bases, with 14 bases left between them.